The 19 T cell receptor beta chains presented below share a single source sample, sequenced in a study of blood T cell repertoires in COVID-19. Profiled with immunoSEQ multiplex PCR; TCRdb holds only in-frame clones, not every one. The sample carries 200,000 or so clones, approximately 87% recorded once. Sequencing used peripheral blood. The source of these receptors is a person aged 70 to 85 with COVID-19, enrolled during active disease.

The chain carries TRBV6-2 or TRBV6-3 and TRBJ2-7, with 8 bases matching TRBD2. V shed 6 bases and J 5 bases; nucleotides not matched to a gene: 12. CDR3 length: 15 residues. Germline V gene sequence: CDR1 MNHEY, CDR2 SVGEGT. The CDR3 protein is CASSDPAGGGDEQYF. In DNA, the CDR3 is TGTGCCAGCAGCGACCCCGCGGGAGGCGGGGACGAGCAGTACTTC.

The gene calls are TRBV19 and TRBJ1-1; TRBD1 matches at 7 bases. Germline V gives CDR1 LNHDA, CDR2 SQIVND (reference sequence). The CDR3 length is 14 residues. V trimming: 4 bases; J trimming: 1 base; junction bases outside the gene matches: 3. The CDR3 DNA is TGTGCCAGTAGTAACAGGGGAAGGAACACTGAAGCTTTCTTT. This codes for CASSNRGRNTEAFF.

The chain's CDR3 is CATAGGAYEQYF. CDR3 DNA sequence: TGTGCCACCGCGGGGGGGGCTTACGAGCAGTACTTC. J is TRBJ2-7 and V is TRBV28, with 9 bases that match TRBD2. The CDR3 consists of 12 residues. The trim removed 10 bases at V and 4 bases at J, leaving 5 bases unmatched. Germline values: CDR1 MDHEN, CDR2 SYDVKM.

The chain is built from TRBV27 and TRBJ2-7; 7 bases fit TRBD1. Germline V CDR1 and CDR2: MNHEY, SMNVEV (reference sequence). The CDR3 sequence is 15 residues long. V shed 5 bases, J shed 7 bases, and the junction held 14 bases outside the gene matches. CDR3 amino acids: CASSLRQGFGSEQYF. The CDR3 DNA reads as TGTGCCAGCAGTCTCCGACAGGGATTTGGTAGTGAGCAGTACTTC.

This chain connects TRBV30 to TRBJ2-3; D remains unclear. The germline CDR1 and CDR2 sequences are GTSNPN and SVGIG (reference sequence). This CDR3 contains 13 residues. V shed 4 bases and J shed 1 base, with 9 bases lying between them. DNA of the CDR3: TGTGCCTGGACCTCTAGAGGCACAGATACGCAGTATTTT. Amino acid sequence: CAWTSRGTDTQYF.

This chain links TRBV19 with TRBJ2-1; 10 bases are a match to TRBD2. In germline, CDR1 is LNHDA, CDR2 SQIVND (reference sequence). The CDR3 loop spans 16 amino acids. Unmatched junction bases numbered 9, after V lost 7 bases and J lost 3 bases. The CDR3 loop reads CASKRGAGGNYNEQFF. The CDR3 bases are TGTGCCAGTAAAAGAGGAGCGGGAGGGAACTACAATGAGCAGTTCTTC.

This clone has more than one count but fewer than ten. V gene TRBV5-1 combines with J gene TRBJ2-2; 7 bases match TRBD1. This CDR3 spans 16 amino acids. The germline gives CDR1 SGHRS, CDR2 YFSETQ. Unmatched junction bases numbered 3, after V lost 1 base and J lost 0 bases. This chain's CDR3 is CASSLRGQTNTGELFF. In DNA form, the CDR3 reads TGCGCCAGCAGCTTGCGGGGACAGACGAACACCGGGGAGCTGTTTTTT. The full variable domain, its missing parts supplied by reference TRBV5-1 and TRBJ2-2, is KAGVTQTPRYLIKTRGQQVTLSCSPISGHRSVSWYQQTPGQGLQFLFEYFSETQRNKGNFPGRFSGRQFSNSRSEMNVSTLELGDSALYLCASSLRGQTNTGELFFGEGSRLTVL.

This clone occurred many times. The chain recombines TRBV4-1 with TRBJ1-5, with D perhaps TRBD1 (5 bases). Germline-derived CDR1 and CDR2 are MGHRA and YSYEKL. This CDR3 contains 15 residues. Trimming removed 0 bases from V and 7 bases from J, with 13 bases in between. The chain's CDR3 is CASSQEGVAGQPQHF. The CDR3 coding sequence is TGCGCCAGCAGCCAAGAAGGGGTAGCGGGACAGCCCCAGCATTTT.

In its sample, this clone was seen a few times. V and J are TRBV2 and TRBJ1-6, with no clear D. V was shortened by 3 bases and J by 0 bases, with 15 bases between the two germline ends. Germline V gives CDR1 SNHLY, CDR2 FYNNEI. This CDR3 has 18 amino acids. Written as DNA, the CDR3 is TGTGCCAGCAGTGATGGGCAGGCTTCTTACTCCTATAATTCACCCCTCCACTTT. Encoded protein: CASSDGQASYSYNSPLHF. Supplemented by reference TRBV2 and TRBJ1-6, the full variable domain reads EPEVTQTPSHQVTQMGQEVILRCVPISNHLYFYWYRQILGQKVEFLVSFYNNEISEKSEIFDDQFSVERPDGSNFTLKIRSTKLEDSAMYFCASSDGQASYSYNSPLHFGNGTRLTVT.

Comment on this clone: Relative to the germline gene, one junction end is altered; a read error may explain this. The DNA of the CDR3 is TGTGCCAGCAGTCAAGCTAGCGGGGGGGCGTTGGTACAGTTCTTC. Protein: CASSQASGGALVQFF. The V call is TRBV2, the J call TRBJ2-1, with 12 bases lining up with TRBD2. This CDR3 spans 15 amino acids. CDR1 is SNHLY and CDR2 is FYNNEI in the germline V gene.

The chain couples TRBV5-5 to TRBJ2-3; 10 bases are a match to TRBD2. V gave up 4 bases and J gave up 4 bases; unmatched junction bases: 3. CDR3 length: 14 amino acids. Germline V CDR1 and CDR2: SGHKS, YYEKEE (reference sequence). The CDR3 region has the DNA TGTGCCAGCAGCACTCTAGCGGGAGCAGATACGCAGTATTTT. It codes for CASSTLAGADTQYF.

CDR3 nucleotides: TGTGCCAGCAGTTACGAGTCAGGGTTGAACACTGAAGCTTTCTTT. This sequence encodes CASSYESGLNTEAFF. The J gene is TRBJ1-1, the V gene TRBV6-5, with a tentative D call TRBD1 (5 bases). This CDR3 has 15 residues. V lost 2 bases, J lost 0 bases, and 10 bases lay in between. Germline CDR1 reads MNHEY; CDR2 reads SVGAGI.

The chain links TRBV29-1 to TRBJ2-1; D possibly corresponds to TRBD2 (6 bases). Germline values: CDR1 SQVTM, CDR2 ANQGSEA. Trimming removed 4 bases from V and 5 bases from J, with 15 bases in between. The CDR3 loop spans 14 amino acids. The CDR3 DNA reads TGCAGCGTTGCTTGGCGGGGAAGTCACAATGAGCAGTTCTTC. It translates to CSVAWRGSHNEQFF.

The V call is TRBV5-6, the J call TRBJ2-2; 10 bases align to TRBD2. V lost 4 bases and J lost 5; bases outside the gene matches: 11. Germline CDR1 SGHDT, CDR2 YYEEEE. This CDR3 has 17 residues. CDR3 nucleotides: TGTGCCAGCAGCCTTCAGAGTCTAGCGGGAGTTACCGGGGAGCTGTTTTTT. Amino acid sequence: CASSLQSLAGVTGELFF.

CDR3 protein: CASSYRDRSTDTQYF. The CDR3 coding sequence is TGTGCCAGCAGTTACCGGGACAGAAGCACAGATACGCAGTATTTT. The V and J genes are TRBV6-2 or TRBV6-3 and TRBJ2-3, with TRBD1 identical over 7 bases. This CDR3 spans 15 amino acids. Losses at the gene ends were 2 bases for V and 0 bases for J; bases not matched to a gene: 2. The germline V gene encodes CDR1 MNHEY and CDR2 SVGEGT.

The V and J genes are TRBV27 and TRBJ2-7, with 7 bases lining up with TRBD1. This CDR3 has 14 residues. The germline CDR1 and CDR2 sequences are MNHEY and SMNVEV (reference sequence). V lost 5 bases to trimming and J lost 3 bases; unmatched junction nucleotides: 7. The CDR3 loop reads CASSMGTVGYEQYF. DNA of the CDR3: TGTGCCAGCAGTATGGGGACAGTTGGCTACGAGCAGTACTTC.

CDR3 loop: CASSRSGTSSTGELFF. CDR3 nucleotides: TGTGCCAGCAGCAGATCCGGGACTAGCAGTACCGGGGAGCTGTTTTTT. The chain is built from TRBV7-6 and TRBJ2-2, with 9 bases identical to TRBD2. V lost 5 bases and J lost 5; bases outside the gene matches: 9. In germline, CDR1 is SGHVS, CDR2 FNYEAQ. This CDR3 has 16 amino acids. The whole variable domain, remainder taken from reference TRBV7-6 and TRBJ2-2, is GAGVSQSPRYKVTKRGQDVALRCDPISGHVSLYWYRQALGQGPEFLTYFNYEAQQDKSGLPNDRFSAERPEGSISTLTIQRTEQRDSAMYRCASSRSGTSSTGELFFGEGSRLTVL.

The chain carries TRBV3-1 (or the pseudogene TRBV3-2) and TRBJ1-2, with TRBD1 as a possible D gene (5 bases). The length of the CDR3 is 13 residues. The germline V and J ends were trimmed by 1 base and 7 bases, with 10 bases remaining between them. CDR1 is LGHDT, CDR2 YNNKEL, per germline (reference sequence). The CDR3 here is CASSQVQDGGYTF. The CDR3 DNA follows: TGTGCCAGCAGCCAAGTACAGGATGGTGGCTACACCTTC.

This chain uses TRBV7-9 with TRBJ2-7; 12 bases fit TRBD1. This CDR3 region has 15 residues. Germline values: CDR1 SEHNR, CDR2 FQNEAQ (reference sequence). V was pared by 6 bases and J by 2 bases, with 5 bases of the junction left unmatched. DNA for the CDR3: TGTGCCAGCAGATCCGGGACAGGGGGCACCTACGAGCAGTACTTC. This translates into CASRSGTGGTYEQYF.